These 27 T cell receptor delta chains were all obtained from the same sample, sequenced in a study of γδ T cells in repeated Plasmodium falciparum infection. TCRdb reprocessed the multiplex PCR reads using CATT. The sample shows under 65,000 delta-chain clones, roughly 1.8% of them seen only once. Bulk repertoires came from Vgamma9/Vdelta2+ or Vdelta2-negative gammadelta T cells flow-sorted from PBMC. The sequenced material came from gamma-delta T cells from blood. These receptors all come from a pool of human donors (malaria-infected and uninfected, not separated).

As to this clone: This sequence is one base from a far larger clone and is likely a read error. Distinct nucleotide sequences in the sample also encode this CDR3. The V segment is TRDV1, and no J call was made; no check of the table's D call, TRDD3, against the DNA was made. Germline assignment: CDR1 TSWWSYY and CDR2 QGS. This CDR3 has 24 amino acids. The CDR3 sequence is CALGERPTSLTGGYAAGYTDKLIF. The CDR3 region has the DNA TGTGCTCTTGGGGAACGACCTACCTCGCTAACTGGGGGATACGCTGCCGGGTACACCGATAAACTTATTTTT.

On this clone itself: The protein TCRdb gives is from a much larger clone and does not agree with this DNA's translation at residue 8, likely a read error; the protein shown here comes from the DNA. This sequence joins TRDV2 and TRDJ1; 12 bases are shared with TRDD3. TCRdb records no J gene; here it was assigned by comparing the DNA to germline. Germline V gene data show CDR1 as GEAIGNYY and CDR2 as EKD. This CDR3 has 19 amino acids. The V and J ends lost 3 bases and 6 bases, in that order; junction bases with no gene match: 19. CDR3 region: CACDGRPPYAGGYGNKLIF. CDR3 coding DNA: TGTGCCTGTGACGGTCGGCCTCCCTACGCTGGGGGATACGGGAATAAACTCATCTTT.

Many counts were recorded for this clone. TCRdb's protein, taken from a much larger clone, differs from this DNA's translation at residue 5, likely owing to a read error; the protein displayed comes from the DNA. V gene TRDV1 combines with J gene TRDJ1, with TRDD3 identical over 13 bases. Germline CDR1 is TSWWSYY and CDR2 is QGS. J was trimmed by 2 bases and V by 4 bases; bases with no gene match: 31. The CDR3 extends over 25 amino acids. The CDR3 region is CALGGLGPWGYPLTTGGYETDKLIF. The CDR3 nucleotides read TGTGCTCTTGGGGGACTGGGCCCCTGGGGGTACCCGCTTACTACTGGGGGATACGAGACCGATAAACTCATCTTT.

Points on this clone: A read error is the likely source, as a far larger clone sits one nucleotide away. Within the sample, other DNA sequences also encode this same CDR3. This chain connects TRDV1 to TRDJ1, with TRDD3 matching over 7 bases. No J segment appears in TCRdb, so it was assigned here by matching the sequence to germline. This CDR3 comprises 17 residues. Germline V gives CDR1 TSWWSYY, CDR2 QGS. CDR3 in amino acids: CALGDPTRYGIPDKLIF. CDR3 nucleotides: TGTGCTCTTGGGGATCCGACCCGCTACGGGATACCCGACAAACTCATCTTT.

The table lists this clone with many counts. A far larger clone is off by one base, so a read error is likely. At the DNA level, this CDR3 is encoded by other sequences in the same sample as well. This chain uses TRDV2 with TRDJ1, with 10 bases that match TRDD3. The ends lost 3 bases at V and 0 bases at J; junction bases unmatched: 12. There are 18 residues in the CDR3. Germline V gene lookup returns CDR1 GEAIGNYY and CDR2 EKD. The CDR3 sequence: CACDHSSLGDPYTDKLIF. The CDR3 DNA sequence: TGTGCCTGTGACCATTCCTCACTGGGGGATCCGTACACCGATAAACTCATCTTT.

This clone occurred many times. The protein given by TCRdb reflects a much larger clone and differs at residue 15 from this DNA's translation, likely from a read error; the protein shown is the DNA's translation. The chain combines TRDV1 with TRDJ1, with TRDD3 matching 10 bases. The CDR3 runs 17 residues. Germline CDR1 reads TSWWSYY; CDR2 reads QGS. The CDR3 coding sequence is TGTGCTCTTGGGGAAGCTGTGTACTGGGGGATGGCCGATAAACCCATCTTT. Translation: CALGEAVYWGMADKPIF.

Ten or more counts support this clone. TCRdb's listed protein matches a much larger clone and diverges from this DNA's translation at residue 12, likely through a read error; the protein shown comes from the DNA. This chain joins TRDV1 and TRDJ1; TRDD3 aligns across 8 bases. Per the germline V gene, CDR1 is TSWWSYY and CDR2 is QGS. V dropped 4 bases and J dropped 3; count of bases not matched to a gene: 13. The CDR3 sequence is 17 residues long. CDR3 loop: CALGGPPRDTSPDKLIF. The CDR3 DNA follows: TGTGCTCTTGGGGGACCACCCCGGGATACGAGCCCCGATAAACTCATCTTT.

This clone has just a few counts. The protein held in TCRdb is that of a much larger clone and does not match this DNA's translation at residue 3, likely because of a read error; the protein shown is translated from the DNA. Here the CDR3 reads CAPGEVPVLGDTPDKLIF. The CDR3 nucleotides read TGTGCTCCTGGGGAAGTACCCGTACTGGGGGATACGCCCGATAAACTCATCTTT. The chain employs TRDV1 and TRDJ1, with 13 nucleotides matching TRDD3. Looked up from germline, CDR1 is TSWWSYY and CDR2 is QGS. The CDR3 spans 18 residues.

This clone showed up many times. At the DNA level, this CDR3 is encoded by other sequences in the same sample as well. This chain joins TRDV1 and TRDJ1, with 9 bases lining up with TRDD2. Losses at the gene ends were 6 bases for V and 4 bases for J; bases not matched to a gene: 24. Germline V CDR1 and CDR2: TSWWSYY, QGS. The CDR3 covers 20 residues. Written as DNA, the CDR3 is TGTGCTCTTGGTTTCCGACGAAGGCCTTCCTACGTTCGGGGGATCGATAAACTCATCTTT. Amino acids: CALGFRRRPSYVRGIDKLIF.

As to this clone: TCRdb pairs this DNA with a much larger clone's protein that differs at residue 6, likely a read error; the protein shown was translated from the DNA. The genes are TRDV1 and TRDJ1; D is perhaps TRDD2 (6 bases). The CDR3 has 21 amino acids. V gave up 4 bases and J gave up 1 base, with 31 bases separating them. In germline, CDR1 is TSWWSYY, CDR2 QGS. CDR3 sequence (DNA): TGTGCTCTTGGGGCCCTCTTCCTGACCGGGTCTGAGAGACGTTGCACCGATAAACTCATCTTT. Its protein product is CALGALFLTGSERRCTDKLIF.

This clone appeared many times. The protein that TCRdb holds for this DNA derives from a much larger clone and differs from the translated DNA at residue 8, which likely indicates a read error; the protein shown here is translated from the DNA. The rearrangement uses TRDV2 and TRDJ1; D is possibly TRDD3 (6 bases). Germline V lookup: CDR1 GEAIGNYY, CDR2 EKD. The CDR3 spans 16 residues. V dropped 3 bases and J dropped 1 base, with 17 bases sitting between them. The DNA of the CDR3 is TGTGCCTGTGACTACAACTGGGAGATTGCCACCGATAAACTCATCTTT. It is translated as CACDYNWEIATDKLIF.

This clone was picked up a small number of times. TCRdb has a much larger clone's protein, which differs at residue 18 from the translation of this DNA, likely because of a read error; what is shown is the protein translated from the DNA. The V call is TRDV2, the J call TRDJ3, with D perhaps matching TRDD3 (5 bases). The J gene, missing from TCRdb, was assigned here through DNA to germline matching. The CDR3 totals 35 residues. The V end lost 3 bases, the J end lost 0 bases, and 65 bases lay between the germline ends. CDR1 is GEAIGNYY and CDR2 is EKD in the germline V gene. CDR3: CACDPPRLCHGKEYTLAGILWIQSISSWDTRQMFF. Here the CDR3 DNA reads TGTGCCTGTGACCCCCCGCGGTTGTGCCACGGCAAAGAATACACCTTGGCCGGGATTCTGTGGATTCAATCCATTAGCTCCTGGGACACCCGACAGATGTTTTTC.

About this clone itself: The germline gene is not matched at one end of the junction; a read error may be the cause. The chain carries TRDV1 and TRDJ2; TRDD3 aligns across 12 bases. Germline V gene data show CDR1 as TSWWSYY and CDR2 as QGS. The CDR3 loop spans 25 amino acids. The CDR3 nucleotides are TGCGCTCTTGGGGAATGGGGGTTTCCTACCCCGTACTGGGGGATACCCCGTGGATTGACAGCACAACTCTTCTTT. Translating gives CALGEWGFPTPYWGIPRGLTAQLFF.

This clone was counted ten times or more. TCRdb pairs this DNA with a much larger clone's protein that differs at residue 5, likely a read error; the protein shown was translated from the DNA. The chain couples TRAV38-2/DV8 to TRDJ1; the D gene is possibly TRDD2 (5 bases). Trimming cost V 4 bases and J 0 bases, with 16 bases left between them. The CDR3 runs 16 residues. Germline V gene sequence: CDR1 TSESDYY, CDR2 QEAYKQQN. CDR3 nucleotides: TGTGCTTATAGGGGGAAACCTACGAAGTACACCGATAAACTCATCTTT. It yields the protein CAYRGKPTKYTDKLIF.

This clone occurred a few times. Since a far larger clone is one base different, this is likely a read error. In the same sample, other DNA sequences code for this CDR3. The chain carries TRDV1 and TRDJ1, with D tentatively TRDD3 (5 bases). The CDR3 is made up of 19 amino acids. CDR1 is TSWWSYY, CDR2 QGS, per germline. The CDR3 reads CALGAGVRKAPSNTDKLIF. Here the CDR3 DNA reads TGTGCCCTTGGGGCCGGGGTACGTAAAGCCCCGTCTAACACCGATAAACTCATCTTT.

This clone has at least ten counts. TCRdb lists the protein of a much larger clone for this DNA, which differs at residue 17, so this is likely a read error; the protein given here is translated from the DNA itself. The genes are TRDV3 and TRDJ1, with TRDD2 matching over 9 bases. The CDR3 is 19 amino acids. Germline lookup yields CDR1 TVYSNPD and CDR2 GDNSRS (reference sequence). The CDR3 reads CAFLEEPSYALYTGPKPIF. CDR3 DNA: TGTGCCTTTTTAGAGGAGCCTTCCTACGCACTTTATACTGGACCAAAACCCATCTTT.

In regard to this clone: TCRdb has a much larger clone's protein, which differs at residue 4 from the translation of this DNA, likely because of a read error; what is shown is the protein translated from the DNA. This chain links TRDV1 with TRDJ1; tentatively, D is TRDD3 (6 bases). No J gene was available from TCRdb, and it was assigned here by a germline match of the DNA. The germline V gene encodes CDR1 TSWWSYY and CDR2 QGS. There are 23 residues in the CDR3. The CDR3 here is CALRELEGPGDPTLNRYTDKLIF. In DNA form, the CDR3 reads TGTGCTCTTAGGGAACTTGAAGGACCAGGGGATCCGACCCTAAACAGGTACACCGATAAACTCATCTTT.

Within the sample, this clone is medium-sized (0.01 to 0.1%). This sample also contains other DNA sequences that code for the same CDR3. The CDR3 loop is CALGVVVDTPRLYWGYTDKLIF. The CDR3 DNA reads as TGTGCTCTTGGGGTGGTGGTCGATACCCCGCGGTTATACTGGGGTTATACCGATAAACTCATCTTT. The gene calls are TRDV1 and TRDJ1; 7 positions match TRDD3. CDR3 length: 22 amino acids. V lost 4 bases, J lost 2 bases, and 28 bases stayed unmatched. The V gene's germline CDR1 is TSWWSYY and CDR2 QGS.

This clone was found a few times. This DNA translates differently at residue 10 from the TCRdb protein, which is that of a much larger clone; a read error is likely, and the protein shown is the DNA's own translation. The V and J genes are TRDV1 and TRDJ1, with D perhaps matching TRDD2 or TRDD3 (5 bases each). The J gene is not listed in TCRdb, so it was assigned here from a DNA match to germline. The CDR3 totals 21 residues. Trimming took off 0 bases at V and 0 bases at J, with 26 bases between the two ends. Per the germline V gene, CDR1 is TSWWSYY and CDR2 is QGS. CDR3 sequence: CALGELEEVSMPYWYTDKLIF. Here the CDR3 DNA reads TGTGCTCTTGGGGAACTAGAGGAAGTGTCCATGCCCTACTGGTACACCGATAAACTCATCTTT.

This clone was seen only a few times. V gene TRDV1 was called; the J gene was not; TRDD3, the table's D call, was not compared with the DNA. This CDR3 is built from 21 residues. The germline V gene encodes CDR1 TSWWSYY and CDR2 QGS. The CDR3 region is CALGPSPPVLGDWFWTDKPIF. CDR3 nucleotides: TGTGCTCTTGGGCCGTCTCCACCTGTACTGGGGGATTGGTTCTGGACCGATAAACCCATCTTT.

This clone was observed a handful of times. The TCRdb protein comes from a much larger clone and disagrees with this DNA's translation at residue 4, likely due to a read error; the protein given here is derived from the DNA. The genes are TRDV2 and TRDJ2; no clear D. V gave up 6 bases and J gave up 7 bases, with 8 bases separating them. The CDR3 totals 11 residues. The germline gives CDR1 GEAIGNYY, CDR2 EKD. The CDR3 DNA follows: TGTGCCTGTAGGAAGGGAGCACAACTCTTCTTT. It specifies CACRKGAQLFF.

A few counts support this clone. TCRdb's listed protein matches a much larger clone and diverges from this DNA's translation at residue 17, likely through a read error; the protein shown comes from the DNA. The V and J genes are TRDV1 and TRDJ2, with TRDD3 matching over 9 bases. Losses at the gene ends were 0 bases for V and 1 base for J; bases not matched to a gene: 24. In germline, CDR1 is TSWWSYY, CDR2 QGS. The CDR3 length is 24 residues. The CDR3 DNA sequence: TGTGCTCTTGGGGAACTTCCTCATGAACTTACCAACCGGGGGATACAAAATTTGACAGCACAACTCTTCTTT. This translates into CALGELPHELTNRGIQNLTAQLFF.

This clone was recorded many times. It differs at one base from a far larger clone, so likely a read error. This rearrangement joins TRDV2 to TRDJ1, with D perhaps matching TRDD3 (5 bases). The CDR3 extends over 17 amino acids. The V end lost 5 bases, the J end lost 3 bases, and 24 bases lay between the germline ends. Germline loops: CDR1 GEAIGNYY, CDR2 EKD. The CDR3 bases are TGTGCCTGTGGCCGGGTTCCCGGGGTGGGGTCCCCCGATAAACTCATCTTT. Translation gives CACGRVPGVGSPDKLIF.

This clone was observed many times. TCRdb lists the protein of a much larger clone for this DNA, which differs at residue 9, so this is likely a read error; the protein given here is translated from the DNA itself. The chain has TRDV1 and TRDJ1; TRDD3 agrees at 7 bases. The CDR3 consists of 20 residues. Germline V gives CDR1 TSWWSYY, CDR2 QGS. V lost 2 bases to trimming and J lost 3 bases; unmatched junction nucleotides: 21. The CDR3 protein is CALGEWGRPWARLRADKLIF. CDR3 DNA: TGTGCTCTTGGGGAATGGGGGAGGCCCTGGGCCCGACTCAGAGCCGATAAACTCATCTTT.

This clone was detected ten times or more. TCRdb's entry gives the protein of a much larger clone, which mismatches this DNA's translation at residue 3, likely from a read error; the protein reported here is translated from the DNA. The chain couples TRDV1 to TRDJ3; TRDD3 is a possible D gene (6 bases). Per germline, CDR1 TSWWSYY and CDR2 QGS. CDR3 length equals 17 residues. The CDR3 loop is CAPGVNHRPWDTRQMFF. In nucleotides, the CDR3 is TGTGCTCCTGGGGTAAACCACAGGCCCTGGGACACCCGACAGATGTTTTTC.

This clone was counted a few times. This likely came from a read error, as a far larger clone is one base away. The chain links TRDV1 to TRDJ1, with 7 bases matching TRDD3. The J gene comes from matching the DNA to germline here; TCRdb lacks it. Germline values: CDR1 TSWWSYY, CDR2 QGS. The CDR3 consists of 21 residues. Germline trimming cut 0 bases from V and 1 base from J; bases unmatched to any gene: 20. CDR3: CALGELAFLRWGTPTTDKLIF. CDR3 sequence (DNA): TGTGCTCTTGGGGAACTGGCGTTCCTCCGATGGGGGACTCCGACCACCGATAAACTCATCTTT.

There are many counts of this clone. A far more abundant clone sits one base away, making this likely a read error. Other DNA sequences in the sample encode the same CDR3. This chain connects TRDV1 to TRDJ1; maybe TRDD3 (5 bases). V lost 0 bases to trimming and J lost 8 bases, with 22 bases between them. There are 17 residues in the CDR3. Per the germline V gene, CDR1 is TSWWSYY and CDR2 is QGS. Here the CDR3 DNA reads TGTGCTCTTGGGGAACTTGAAAGAGCCGGGGAGTCACGAAAACTCATCTTT. This gives the protein CALGELERAGESRKLIF.